Below, 13 T cell receptor beta chains from the same sample are listed, as sequenced in a study of beta chain features in type 1 diabetes. TCRB transcripts that were expressed got sequenced, as all of the isolated RNA had been reverse transcribed. TCRdb's table, derived via immunoSEQ multiplex PCR, lists solely in-frame clones and lacks some. The table shows 300,000 to 350,000 clones, with around 7.6% occurring only once. The material sequenced was central memory CD4+ T cells from blood. The receptors were gathered from a woman between 18 and 30 years old in good health.

This clone was detected only a few times. The chain carries TRBV2 and TRBJ2-5; D is uncertain. The CDR3 runs to 15 residues. Looked up from germline, CDR1 is SNHLY and CDR2 is FYNNEI. The ends were cut back, 8 bases at V and 6 bases at J, with 22 bases in the middle. CDR3 in amino acids: CASLPGGTLRKTQYF. CDR3 bases: TGTGCCAGCTTACCTGGTGGCACACTTCGGAAGACCCAGTACTTC.

The genes are TRBV11-2 and TRBJ2-1; D gene ambiguous. This CDR3 region has 13 residues. The V end lost 5 bases, the J end lost 3 bases, and 8 bases lay between the germline ends. Germline V lookup: CDR1 SGHAT, CDR2 FQNNGV. In DNA, the CDR3 is TGTGCCAGCAGCCCCGAACGCTACAATGAGCAGTTCTTC. Its translation: CASSPERYNEQFF.

As for this clone: Within the sample, other DNA sequences also encode this same CDR3. J is TRBJ2-7 and V is TRBV28, with TRBD1 matching 11 bases. J lost 4 bases, V lost 6 bases, and 8 bases had no gene match. From germline, CDR1 is MDHEN and CDR2 SYDVKM. CDR3 length equals 15 residues. The CDR3 spells CASRLGTGGFYEQYF. The CDR3 DNA follows: TGTGCCAGCAGGCTGGGGACAGGGGGTTTTTACGAGCAGTACTTC. The variable domain in full, completed from reference TRBV28 and TRBJ2-7, reads DVKVTQSSRYLVKRTGEKVFLECVQDMDHENMFWYRQDPGLGLRLIYFSYDVKMKEKGDIPEGYSVSREKKERFSLILESASTNQTSMYLCASRLGTGGFYEQYFGPGTRLTVT.

A few counts support this clone. The V gene is TRBV27, the J gene TRBJ2-2; the match to TRBD1 covers 11 bases. Unmatched junction bases numbered 6, after V lost 5 bases and J lost 4 bases. The CDR3 length is 16 residues. Germline V gene data show CDR1 as MNHEY and CDR2 as SMNVEV (reference sequence). In nucleotides, the CDR3 is TGTGCCAGCAGTCCCGGACAGGGGGCGGGCACCGGGGAGCTGTTTTTT. It codes for CASSPGQGAGTGELFF.

The table lists this clone with many counts. Sequence at one end of the junction differs from germline and may be a read error. J is TRBJ2-1 and V is TRBV7-7; 8 nucleotides align to TRBD2. In germline, CDR1 is SSHAT, CDR2 FNYEAQ (reference sequence). This CDR3 spans 14 amino acids. CDR3 DNA: TGTGCTAGCAGCTTGGGACTAGAGGGCAATGAGCAGTTCTTC. Protein: CASSLGLEGNEQFF.

This chain connects TRBV15 to TRBJ2-1; the D is unclear. The V gene lost 1 base and the J gene lost 4 bases, with 5 bases spanning the gap. This CDR3 region has 13 residues. CDR1 and CDR2 from the germline V gene are LNHNV and YYDKDF (reference sequence). The CDR3 DNA sequence: TGTGCCACCAGCAGAGGCGAGTACAATGAGCAGTTCTTC. The encoded protein is CATSRGEYNEQFF.

At least ten counts were recorded for this clone. The chain uses TRBV25-1 and TRBJ2-1, with D uncertain. V shed 3 bases and J shed 1 base, with 13 bases lying between them. The CDR3 runs 16 residues. Germline CDR1 is MGHDK and CDR2 is SYGVNS. The CDR3: CASSDGVGISYNEQFF. For the CDR3, the DNA is TGTGCCAGCAGTGATGGTGTGGGAATATCCTACAATGAGCAGTTCTTC.

This clone has a handful of counts. This sequence joins TRBV10-3 and TRBJ2-1, with 9 nucleotides matching TRBD2. The J segment lost 10 bases and the V segment lost 4 bases, leaving 5 bases of the junction unmatched. CDR1 and CDR2 (germline): ENHRY, SYGVKD. The CDR3 extends over 13 amino acids. CDR3 sequence: CAISGEREEEQFF. The CDR3 nucleotides are TGTGCCATCAGTGGCGAGCGGGAGGAAGAGCAGTTCTTC.

The rearrangement links TRBV1 to TRBJ2-3; TRBD2 is the table's D call and was not checked against the DNA. TRBV1 has pseudogene status. This CDR3 has 15 residues. CDR3 in amino acids: CTSSQGCGPGDTQYF. Written as DNA, the CDR3 is TGCACCAGCAGCCAAGGGTGCGGGCCGGGGGATACGCAGTATTTT.

The chain joins TRBV29-1 to TRBJ2-3; D is possibly TRBD2 (6 bases). The CDR3 totals 17 residues. CDR1 is SQVTM, CDR2 ANQGSEA, per germline. Trimming shortened V by 4 bases and J by 2 bases, and 22 bases separated the two germline ends. CDR3 residues: CSVGRSGFAGNTDTQYF. The CDR3 DNA reads as TGCAGCGTTGGACGCTCAGGGTTTGCGGGGAACACAGATACGCAGTATTTT.

This sequence joins TRBV15 and TRBJ2-1; 9 bases agree with TRBD1. The CDR3 contains 15 residues. V gave up 3 bases and J gave up 2 bases; unmatched junction bases: 2. CDR1 and CDR2 (germline): LNHNV, YYDKDF (reference sequence). CDR3 coding DNA: TGTGCCACCAGCAGGGGGACAGGGCCCTACAATGAGCAGTTCTTC. Amino acid sequence: CATSRGTGPYNEQFF.

This clone was detected only a few times. The chain combines TRBV7-2 with TRBJ2-3; 7 nucleotides line up with TRBD1. The germline gives CDR1 SGHTA, CDR2 FQGNSA. J was trimmed by 1 base and V by 5 bases; bases with no gene match: 9. The CDR3 sequence is 16 residues long. CDR3: CASSPLGRGRTDTQYF. The CDR3 DNA sequence: TGTGCCAGCAGCCCTCTCGGAAGGGGGCGCACAGATACGCAGTATTTT.

The chain employs TRBV20-1 and TRBJ2-7, with D unresolved. Germline CDR1 reads DFQATT; CDR2 reads SNEGSKA (reference sequence). The length of the CDR3 is 11 residues. The V end lost 6 bases, the J end lost 6 bases, and 12 bases lay between the germline ends. CDR3 nucleotides: TGCAGTGCCAGGCGCCGATCCGAGCAGTACTTC. Amino acid sequence: CSARRRSEQYF.